This T cell receptor beta chain was obtained from a study of blood T cell repertoires in COVID-19 (dated by TCRdb to 2019 to 2021). As for the study more broadly: Collaborator samples came from the United States, Italy and Spain and covered acute and convalescent phases of COVID-19. A freely available public database, intended as a resource for researchers studying the immune response to SARS-CoV-2, is where the repertoires were released. The prospective study material was composed of cDNA or gDNA derived from T cells, B-cell-depleted T cells, or PBMCs. A de-identified subject ID, COVID-19 status, age in years and sex were almost always included in the sample metadata. The samples were drawn from two sources: the first 160 participants of the ongoing ImmuneRACE study, and 1,254 subjects contributed by 6 global collaborators. HLA class I and class II types, where available, came from metadata supplied by the sample provider rather than from assay-based typing. Subjects who had been exposed to COVID-19, were actively infected with it, or had recovered from it provided the deeply sampled blood TCRbeta repertoires that made up the dataset. General conclusions and limits of the study: The amount of clinical and demographic metadata varied by source and participant and was provided uncurated.

Participants in the prospective study were enrolled through a virtual design, were aged about 18 to 100 years, and lived in 20 to 30 United States geographic areas. To assign participants to cohorts, the prospective study relied on clinical history that participants themselves reported in a screening survey and a study questionnaire. Exposed participants had been in contact with someone with a PCR-confirmed or clinician-diagnosed COVID-19 case within 2 weeks of study entry. In the prospective study, mobile phlebotomists collected whole blood, serum and a nasopharyngeal or oropharyngeal swab from each participant. Prospective study participants could optionally give additional blood draws and questionnaires over a roughly two-month period. Before DNA extraction, blood samples from the prospective study were shipped at room temperature or frozen. The immunoSEQ Assay, a bias-controlled multiplex PCR, was used to amplify TCRbeta CDR3 regions from genomic DNA. The published analysis was carried out like this. The number of nucleated cells in each sample was estimated by amplification of reference gene primers within the assay. To quantify the absolute abundance of each unique TCRbeta CDR3 rearrangement, sequence reads were collapsed and filtered. For each sample, productive Simpson clonality was calculated as the square root of Simpson's diversity index over productive rearrangements. As stored in TCRdb, this immuneACCESS dataset retains in-frame rearrangements with V and J assigned. A fraction of the clones does not appear; measured against another copy, unresolved V genes explain less than half of the discrepancy, and the remainder lacks a known reason. V and J calls and clone size come straight from that table; D and trimming were deduced from the DNA. This sample holds under 250,000 clones; 80% to 90% were observed only once. The ten largest clones capture over 3.5% of the sample.

CDR1 is given as SGHTA and CDR2 as FQGNSA, both from the germline V gene. The CDR3 runs 15 residues from the cysteine to the phenylalanine. The retained sequence is limited to the CDR3, 45 bases, with the frame set at the first base. V ends up 5 bases short and J 7 bases short, with an unmatched junction base count of 11. Note on this clone: What this receptor recognizes is not known. No quality values exist for individual bases; no much larger clone is one base distant.

The material sequenced was PBMCs or T cells enriched from blood (not recorded which). The source of this sequence is a woman in her twenties or thirties who had been exposed to COVID-19. The sequence joins TRBV7-2 to TRBJ2-1; 7 of the junction bases match TRBD1. Read as DNA, the sequence is TGTGCCAGCAGCGTGAGCACAGGGGTCACGAATGAGCAGTTCTTC. Translation gives CASSVSTGVTNEQFF.